Below, one T cell receptor beta chain is given with its context. Its matching antigen is unknown. The germline V gene has CDR1 SGDLS and CDR2 YYNGEE. Trimming pared 0 bases from V and 7 bases from J, leaving 13 bases between. The CDR3 loop spans 14 amino acids. It was treatment-naive patients with stable or active relapsing-remitting disease who made up the multiple sclerosis controls. Negative isolation was applied to CD8+ and CD4+ T cells, and FACS enrichment was applied to TEMRA cells. The sample originates from a study of CD8 T cells in Susac syndrome. Study-wide points: The study conceded that its TCR sequencing and HLA analysis involved relatively few individuals.

The RNA input was roughly 0.45 to 1 ug, and it was reverse transcribed with random hexamers. Amplification of TCR beta CDR3 across 54 Vbeta and 13 Jbeta was performed with immunoSEQ multiplex PCR. TCRdb re-called the immunoSEQ multiplex PCR reads through MiXCR, storing one row per CDR3 protein. The sample lists 230,000 or so distinct CDR3 sequences; 95% were seen once. This TCR was sampled from a human donor with multiple sclerosis. The sequencing sample was made of CD4+ T cells from PBMCs. The rearrangement joins TRBV9 to TRBJ1-2; D unresolved. The DNA for the CDR3 is TGTGCCAGCAGCGTAGGAGGGATTGGCCGTGGCTACACCTTC. It encodes CASSVGGIGRGYTF.